This T cell receptor beta chain derives from a study of early T cells in non-severe SARS-CoV-2 infection. The overall study: Sequencing of unsorted whole blood was done on bulk RNA, leaving chains unpaired.

Many counts were recorded for this clonotype. Antigen: not known. General study results and limits: Missing private and CD4 specificities, VDJdb matching favored anti-spike CD8 responses.

V was pared by 4 bases and J by 2 bases, with 7 bases of the junction left unmatched. This CDR3 is built from 15 residues. Germline CDR1 and CDR2: MNHEY and SMNVEV (reference sequence). Attached unique molecular identifiers marked individual cDNA molecules. Using its own MiXCR run on the 5' RACE reads, TCRdb lists one record per CDR3 protein. The sample lists tens of thousands of distinct CDR3 sequences; roughly a tenth were seen once. This sequence was found in an adult who was a healthcare worker with PCR-confirmed SARS-CoV-2 infection or an uninfected control (not recorded which). The V and J genes are TRBV27 and TRBJ2-7; 8 nucleotides align to TRBD1. The sample comprised whole blood. Here the CDR3 DNA reads TGTGCCAGCAGTTGGGGACAGGTAGAGACCTACGAGCAGTACTTC. This codes for CASSWGQVETYEQYF.